The entry below gives a single T cell receptor (beta chain) sequence along with its context. TCRdb analysed the 5' RACE reads with MiXCR anew, one entry per CDR3 protein. The sample includes some 51,000 distinct CDR3 sequences, 15% of them seen just once. This sample was taken from a study of early T cells in non-severe SARS-CoV-2 infection. CDR1 and CDR2 from the germline V gene are LNHDA and SQIVND (reference sequence). Trimming at V came to 6 bases and at J to 4 bases, leaving 5 bases not matched to a gene. This CDR3 is built from 14 residues. V usage is TRBV19 and J usage is TRBJ1-2, with 10 bases matching TRBD1. This clonotype was sampled from an adult who was a healthcare worker with PCR-confirmed SARS-CoV-2 infection or an uninfected control (not recorded which). The sequenced sample was whole blood, obtained at baseline. The CDR3, as DNA: TGTGCCAGTAGCCTCGGACAGGGGGGCTATGGCTACACCTTC. Translating it yields CASSLGQGGYGYTF.